The clone carrying this TCR beta chain was observed a few times. Antigen specificity is unknown. The source of the sample is a study of PD-1 blockade in classical Hodgkin lymphoma. Study-wide results and caveats: After ASCT, patients who started nivolumab under 1 year later were excluded.

This table comes from immunoSEQ multiplex PCR, and its TCRdb copy is limited to in-frame clones, with some not included. Of some 27,000 clones in the sample, more than 80% were seen once. Germline CDR1 is MNHNY and CDR2 is SVGAGI (reference sequence). The CDR3 is made up of 15 amino acids. V lost 2 bases to trimming and J lost 7 bases, with 15 bases between them. Noted time point: cycle 4 day 1 (C4D1), after 6 weeks of nivolumab. Patients all relapsed after autologous stem cell transplantation, and there was variation in brentuximab vedotin exposure. CD4+ T cells were purified from thawed PBMCs by magnetic negative selection.

Sequencing used CD4+ T cells from blood, obtained before the fourth cycle of nivolumab. This chain uses TRBV6-6 with TRBJ1-5, with D unclear. This receptor was taken from a human donor with classical Hodgkin lymphoma. The CDR3 nucleotides read TGTGCCAGCAGTTACCCGAAAATCCGTACGCAGCCCCAGCATTTT. It specifies CASSYPKIRTQPQHF.